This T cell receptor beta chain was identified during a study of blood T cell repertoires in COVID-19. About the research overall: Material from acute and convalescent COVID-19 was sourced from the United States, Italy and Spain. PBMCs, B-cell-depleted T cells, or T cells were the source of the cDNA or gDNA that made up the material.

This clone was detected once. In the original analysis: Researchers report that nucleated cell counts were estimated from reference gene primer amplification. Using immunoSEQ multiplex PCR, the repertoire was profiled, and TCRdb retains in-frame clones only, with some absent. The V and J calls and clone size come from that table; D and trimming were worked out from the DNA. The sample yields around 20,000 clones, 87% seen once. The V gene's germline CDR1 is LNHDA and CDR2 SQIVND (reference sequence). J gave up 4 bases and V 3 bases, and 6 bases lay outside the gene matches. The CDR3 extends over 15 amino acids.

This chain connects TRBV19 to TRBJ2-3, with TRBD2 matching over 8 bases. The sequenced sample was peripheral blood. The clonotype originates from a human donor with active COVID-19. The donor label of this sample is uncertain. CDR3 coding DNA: TGTGCCAGTAGTATTCTGCGGGAGGTTCCAGATACGCAGTATTTT. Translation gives CASSILREVPDTQYF.